This TCR beta chain was sequenced in a study of T cell changes during pregnancy in multiple sclerosis (dated by TCRdb to between 2018 and 2021). Broadly, across the study: Changes in the T cell repertoire over the course of pregnancy were examined in this study in women with multiple sclerosis.

The library was generated by the immunoSEQ multiplex PCR assay. Imported from immuneACCESS, the table was reduced by TCRdb to in-frame sequences with V and J called. These copies leave out some clones; in studies compared against another copy, an unresolved V gene accounts for under half, and the cause of the remainder is not known. This sample gives tens of thousands of clones in total; around 90% of them show up just once. The ten largest clones capture roughly 0.2% of the sample. This clone occurred once. What this receptor recognizes is not known. No much larger clone is present one base from it, and per-base qualities are unavailable. CDR3 length: 14 amino acids, cysteine to phenylalanine. The CDR3 DNA has 42 bases and is translated from base 1. Based on the germline V gene (reference sequence), the CDR1 and CDR2 sequences are MNHNY and SVGAGI. V loses 0 bases, J loses 2 bases, and the germline ends lie 4 bases apart.

The V and J segments used are TRBV6-6 and TRBJ2-2; no D gene is confidently identified. Specimen: CD4+ T cells from peripheral blood mononuclear cells, collected in the second trimester of pregnancy. This receptor was obtained from a female donor with multiple sclerosis, enrolled in a pregnancy study. This receptor carries the CDR3 CASSYSSNTGELFF. The DNA sequence follows: TGTGCCAGCAGTTACTCGTCTAACACCGGGGAGCTGTTTTTT.